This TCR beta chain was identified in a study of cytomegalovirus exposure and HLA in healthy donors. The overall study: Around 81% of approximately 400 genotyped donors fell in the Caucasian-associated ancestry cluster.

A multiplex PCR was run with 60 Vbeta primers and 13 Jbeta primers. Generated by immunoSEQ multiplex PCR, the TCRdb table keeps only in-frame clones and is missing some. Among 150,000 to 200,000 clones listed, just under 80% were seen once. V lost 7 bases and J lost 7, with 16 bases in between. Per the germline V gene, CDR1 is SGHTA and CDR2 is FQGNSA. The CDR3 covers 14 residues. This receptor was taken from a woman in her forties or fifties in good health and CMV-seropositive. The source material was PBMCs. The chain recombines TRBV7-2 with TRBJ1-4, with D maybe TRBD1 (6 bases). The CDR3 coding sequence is TGTGCCAGCACCGGACAGTGGGAAGGTGAAAAACTGTTTTTT. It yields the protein CASTGQWEGEKLFF.